Detailed here is one T cell receptor beta chain. Clones were sequenced by immunoSEQ multiplex PCR, and TCRdb holds only the in-frame ones, with some missing. The sample contains roughly 260,000 clones, roughly 89% of which appear only once. The record originates from a study of cytomegalovirus exposure and HLA in healthy donors. Germline CDR1 SNHLY, CDR2 FYNNEI. The CDR3 runs to 16 residues. The ends were cut back, 3 bases at V and 3 bases at J, with 15 bases in the middle. This sequence joins TRBV2 and TRBJ1-5; D not resolved. The receptor was derived from a young man in good health and CMV-seronegative. The sample taken for sequencing was PBMCs. Written as DNA, the CDR3 is TGTGCCAGCAGTGAGACTGAGATAGTACACAATCAGCCCCAGCATTTT. It encodes CASSETEIVHNQPQHF. Drawing the rest from reference TRBV2 and TRBJ1-5, the complete variable domain is EPEVTQTPSHQVTQMGQEVILRCVPISNHLYFYWYRQILGQKVEFLVSFYNNEISEKSEIFDDQFSVERPDGSNFTLKIRSTKLEDSAMYFCASSETEIVHNQPQHFGDGTRLSIL.